This entry concerns a single TCR beta chain. Its antigen is as yet unknown. The sample comes from a study of shared clonotypes between healthy human individuals. Study-wide findings and caveats: Blood alone was sampled, and tissue repertoires likely differ. Estimated richness values were generally larger in naive subsets than in memory subsets.

Deep-level assay runs were performed. Produced via immunoSEQ multiplex PCR; TCRdb's table is partial and in-frame only. Of roughly 660,000 clones listed, about 90% were seen once; the top ten hold 30% to 40%. Trimming left V 2 bases short and J 2 bases short, with 8 bases between. The CDR3 is 14 residues long. The V gene's germline CDR1 is LGHNT and CDR2 FRNRAP. Source material: memory CD8+ T cells from PBMCs. Subset given: CD45RO+ cells pooled with CCR7-negative TemRA cells. This sequence originates from a man aged 18-30 years in good health. Some clones in this sample may be carry-over from other donors' samples. V and J are TRBV12-5 and TRBJ2-3; D ambiguous. The CDR3: CASGLYGLTDTQYF. The CDR3 nucleotides read TGTGCTAGTGGTTTGTACGGGCTCACAGATACGCAGTATTTT.